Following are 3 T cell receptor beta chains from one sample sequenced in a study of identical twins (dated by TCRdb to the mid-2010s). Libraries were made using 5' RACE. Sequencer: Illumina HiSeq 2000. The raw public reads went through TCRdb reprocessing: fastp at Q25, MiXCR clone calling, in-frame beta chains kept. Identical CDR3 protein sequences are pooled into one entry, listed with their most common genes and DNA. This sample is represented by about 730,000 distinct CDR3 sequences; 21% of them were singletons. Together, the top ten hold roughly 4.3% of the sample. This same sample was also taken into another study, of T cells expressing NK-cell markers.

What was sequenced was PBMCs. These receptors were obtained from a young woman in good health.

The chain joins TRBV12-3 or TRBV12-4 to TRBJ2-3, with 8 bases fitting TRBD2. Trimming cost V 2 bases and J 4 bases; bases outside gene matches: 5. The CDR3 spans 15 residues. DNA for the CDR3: TGTGCCAGCAGTTTATACGGGGGGGCCTCAGATACGCAGTATTTT. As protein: CASSLYGGASDTQYF.

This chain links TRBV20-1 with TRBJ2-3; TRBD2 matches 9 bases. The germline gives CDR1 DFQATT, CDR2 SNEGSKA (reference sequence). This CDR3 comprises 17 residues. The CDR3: CCARDPPAGGLADTQYF. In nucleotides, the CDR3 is TGCTGCGCTAGAGACCCCCCTGCGGGAGGGCTCGCAGATACGCAGTATTTT.

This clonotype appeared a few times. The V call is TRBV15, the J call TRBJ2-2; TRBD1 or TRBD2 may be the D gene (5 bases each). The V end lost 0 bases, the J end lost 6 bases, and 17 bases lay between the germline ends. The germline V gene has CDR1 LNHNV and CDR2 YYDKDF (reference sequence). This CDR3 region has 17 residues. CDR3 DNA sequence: TGTGCCACCAGCAGAGAACCCACAGCGGCCAGGGCCGGGGAGCTGTTTTTT. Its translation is CATSREPTAARAGELFF.